The entry below gives a single TCR beta chain sequence along with its context. No antigen is known for it. The record has no base qualities; no much larger clone is one base away. This entry comes from a study of T cell responses to AZD1222 COVID-19 vaccine (dated by TCRdb to about 2021). Regarding the research as a whole: TCR sequencing covered more than 230 trial participants: 207 given two doses of AZD1222 and about 26 given two doses of MenACWY control vaccine. Enrollment into the trials was organized by age into subgroups of 18-55, 56-69 and 70-plus years, and those subgroups contained about 150, 27 and 61 TCR-sequenced participants, respectively. Results and caveats for the whole study, not just this receptor: CD4 TCRs associated with the vaccine covered the entire spike protein, and the dominant responses were in regions 160-218 and 743-854. No day 14 peak-response samples were available, so repertoires were characterized only after the peak T cell response. Participants were mostly white British, with more females than males. The authors suggested clonal diversity may have been underestimated. The 56-69-year group was small, and its depth increase did not reach significance, likely because of low power. Spike-specific TCR breadth and depth rose significantly after two AZD1222 doses compared with day 0 and with MenACWY recipients. Epitopes outside the regions mutated in the B.1.351 and B.1.1.7 variants were reportedly recognized by nearly half of the unique spike-specific TCRs. Conclusions about previously exposed vaccinees were limited because only five to seven AZD1222 recipients were SARS-CoV-2 seropositive at baseline.

The germline V gene specifies KGHSH as CDR1 and LQKENI as CDR2. A distance of 20 bases separates the germline ends of V and J, which lose 6 bases and 6 bases respectively. Measured from the cysteine to the phenylalanine, the CDR3 is 15 residues long. The DNA shown is the 45-base CDR3, in frame from base 1. The CDR3 regions of human TCRbeta chains were subjected to immunosequencing. Regarding the original processing steps: Repertoire TCRs were checked for matches against a reference library of SARS-CoV-2-specific TCRs that had been generated using the MIRA antigen-specificity platform. Breadth meant the fraction of unique TCRs that were SARS-CoV-2-associated, whereas depth meant the fraction of total T cells that were SARS-CoV-2-associated. Each spike-specific TCR was assigned to its reactive spike region and to a CD4 or CD8 class using the MIRA data. Log10-transformed breadth and depth values were compared by one-way ANOVA with Sidak's multiple comparisons tests. Drawn from immuneACCESS, this table holds only the in-frame rearrangements with V and J called that TCRdb kept. Clones are partly lost; checked studies trace under half to an unresolved V gene and leave the rest unexplained. V, J and clone size derive from that table, while D and trimming were established from the DNA sequence. Counted in this sample were over 150,000 clones; 70% to 90% of them appeared once. The top ten clones comprise approximately 4.3% of the sample.

This specimen's time point label, per the study, means: about 28 days (+/-7) after the second vaccine dose. AZD1222 recipients with second doses at about 4 weeks or about 12 weeks were pooled, because spike-specific TCR depth and breadth did not differ between schedules. Vaccinee samples were obtained from the UK trials COV001 and COV002, which included a single-blind randomized controlled phase 2/3 trial of AZD1222 (ChAdOx1 nCoV-19) in healthy adults. For TCRbeta chain sequencing, PBMC samples were collected from trial participants at day 0 and at day 28 after the second dose. The chain is encoded by TRBV18 joined to TRBJ1-2, and the D gene may be TRBD1, 5 bases matching. The sequences come from peripheral blood, collected 28 days after the second AZD1222 dose. This TCR derives from an adult who received the AZD1222 COVID-19 vaccine. The CDR3 protein: CASSLVVQGEDGYTF. Here is the DNA: TGTGCCAGCTCTCTAGTAGTGCAGGGTGAGGATGGCTACACCTTC.